This T cell receptor beta chain appears in the sequencing data of a study of control samples from healthy donors and cancer patients. This clone has a handful of counts. CDR3 length equals 13 residues. The germline gives CDR1 MNHEY, CDR2 SMNVEV (reference sequence). Trimming left V 2 bases short and J 3 bases short, with 7 bases between. Assay used: immunoSEQ multiplex PCR; TCRdb lists only in-frame clones, some missing. The data show about 44,000 clones, approximately 70% seen once. This chain joins TRBV27 and TRBJ1-1; D is unclear. Material for sequencing was formalin-fixed, paraffin-embedded tissue. This TCR was recovered from a male donor with melanoma. The CDR3 region is CASSLREDTEAFF. The CDR3 nucleotides read TGTGCCAGCAGTTTAAGGGAAGACACTGAAGCTTTCTTT.